The 23 T cell receptor beta chains listed next were all sequenced from one sample in a study of blood T cell repertoires in COVID-19. Sequencing used immunoSEQ multiplex PCR; TCRdb keeps in-frame clones, though not all of them. The data hold about 270,000 clones, with roughly 91% observed a single time. The sequenced sample consisted of PBMCs or T cells enriched from blood (not recorded which). All receptors derive from a woman aged 40-49 years with acute COVID-19.

The rearrangement joins TRBV23-1 to TRBJ1-3; 10 bases line up with TRBD1. Being an ORF, TRBV23-1 has a function that is uncertain. J lost 0 bases, V lost 8 bases, and 10 bases had no gene match. CDR3 size: 17 residues. CDR3 loop: CASLSGTGDNSGNTIYF. In DNA, the CDR3 is TGCGCCAGCTTGTCCGGGACAGGGGACAACTCTGGAAACACCATATATTTT.

The chain has TRBV5-1 and TRBJ2-3; TRBD2 matches at 14 bases. The ends lost 4 bases at V and 4 bases at J; junction bases unmatched: 5. Germline CDR1 is SGHRS and CDR2 is YFSETQ. This CDR3 comprises 16 residues. The chain's CDR3 is CASSTGLAGVADTQYF. The CDR3 DNA follows: TGCGCCAGCAGCACGGGACTAGCGGGAGTAGCAGATACGCAGTATTTT.

The rearrangement uses TRBV19 and TRBJ2-3, with D possibly being TRBD1 (5 bases). Germline CDR1 is LNHDA and CDR2 is SQIVND (reference sequence). V was pared by 5 bases and J by 1 base, with 13 bases between. CDR3 length equals 15 residues. The chain's CDR3 is CASSARDVGTDTQYF. CDR3 nucleotide sequence: TGTGCCAGTAGTGCCAGGGATGTCGGCACAGATACGCAGTATTTT. Based on the CDR3 plus reference TRBV19 and TRBJ2-3, the full variable domain is DGGITQSPKYLFRKEGQNVTLSCEQNLNHDAMYWYRQDPGQGLRLIYYSQIVNDFQKGDIAEGYSVSREKKESFPLTVTSAQKNPTAFYLCASSARDVGTDTQYFGPGTRLTVL.

The rearrangement links TRBV28 to TRBJ2-1, with 8 bases fitting TRBD1. Unmatched junction bases numbered 5, after V lost 5 bases and J lost 5 bases. Germline V gene sequence: CDR1 MDHEN, CDR2 SYDVKM. The CDR3 contains 14 residues. The CDR3 DNA reads TGTGCCAGCAGTGCAGGGGGCGACAACAATGAGCAGTTCTTC. Protein: CASSAGGDNNEQFF.

The CDR3 DNA reads TGTGCCTGCACGCGGGGGCTGGGTGGAAACACCATATATTTT. Its protein product is CACTRGLGGNTIYF. V and J are TRBV30 and TRBJ1-3; tentative D call: TRBD1 (6 bases). Germline CDR1 is GTSNPN and CDR2 is SVGIG (reference sequence). V was cut by 6 bases and J by 3 bases, with 15 bases left in between. The CDR3 consists of 14 residues. Full variable domain (rest looked up from reference TRBV30 and TRBJ1-3): SQTIHQWPATLVQPVGSPLSLECTVEGTSNPNLYWYRQAAGRGLQLLFYSVGIGQISSEVPQNLSASRPQDRQFILSSKKLLLSDSGFYLCACTRGLGGNTIYFGEGSWLTVV.

This chain joins TRBV3-1 (or the pseudogene TRBV3-2) and TRBJ1-2; 7 bases match TRBD1. Germline CDR1 and CDR2: LGHDT and YNNKEL (reference sequence). This CDR3 has 13 residues. V was clipped by 4 bases and J by 2 bases; unmatched bases: 1. CDR3 coding DNA: TGTGCCAGCAGCCCCAGGGGGAACTATGGCTACACCTTC. Protein product: CASSPRGNYGYTF.

The chain is built from TRBV5-4 and TRBJ2-5; D unclear. V was cut by 0 bases and J by 5 bases, with 5 bases left in between. CDR1 is SGHNT, CDR2 YYREEE, per germline (reference sequence). This CDR3 contains 12 residues. In DNA, the CDR3 is TGTGCCAGCAGCTTGGACGGGGAGACCCAGTACTTC. Protein: CASSLDGETQYF.

This chain links TRBV5-1 with TRBJ2-3; 8 bases are a match to TRBD2. Germline CDR1 is SGHRS and CDR2 is YFSETQ. V lost 5 bases and J lost 3; bases outside the gene matches: 8. The CDR3 contains 15 residues. The CDR3 DNA follows: TGCGCCAGCAGTCGTAGGACTAGCCTAACAGATACGCAGTATTTT. It is translated as CASSRRTSLTDTQYF.

This clone has more than one count but fewer than ten. This chain connects TRBV6-5 to TRBJ1-6; 12 bases line up with TRBD1. In germline, CDR1 is MNHEY, CDR2 SVGAGI. V was pared by 6 bases and J by 10 bases, with 7 bases of the junction left unmatched. The CDR3 spans 15 residues. CDR3 protein: CASRGDRGQGSPLHF. Here the CDR3 DNA reads TGTGCCAGCAGGGGGGACAGGGGGCAAGGGTCACCCCTCCACTTT.

This clone was counted between two and nine times. V gene TRBV5-1 combines with J gene TRBJ2-1; 14 nucleotides line up with TRBD2. V dropped 4 bases and J dropped 4; count of bases not matched to a gene: 7. This CDR3 spans 17 amino acids. The germline V gene encodes CDR1 SGHRS and CDR2 YFSETQ. The CDR3 nucleotides read TGCGCCAGCAGCCCGAGACTAGCGGGGGGGCCATACAATGAGCAGTTCTTC. Translation: CASSPRLAGGPYNEQFF.

This chain uses TRBV3-1 (or the pseudogene TRBV3-2) with TRBJ2-2, with D possibly TRBD1 on 5 matching bases. Deletions cut 3 bases from V and 0 bases from J, with 8 bases between. Germline lookup yields CDR1 LGHDT and CDR2 YNNKEL (reference sequence). The CDR3 length is 15 residues. The CDR3 here is CASSHRVANTGELFF. In nucleotides, the CDR3 is TGTGCCAGCAGCCACAGGGTCGCGAACACCGGGGAGCTGTTTTTT.

The genes are TRBV3-1 (or the pseudogene TRBV3-2) and TRBJ1-2; D remains unclear. The ends were cut back, 6 bases at V and 2 bases at J, with 7 bases in the middle. There are 12 residues in the CDR3. Germline V gene sequence: CDR1 LGHDT, CDR2 YNNKEL (reference sequence). CDR3 bases: TGTGCCAGCAGTCAAACAAACTATGGCTACACCTTC. It specifies CASSQTNYGYTF.

This chain joins TRBV27 and TRBJ2-1; D is perhaps TRBD2 (6 bases). Trimming removed 4 bases at V and 5 bases at J, with 12 bases between. The CDR3 length is 14 residues. Germline V gives CDR1 MNHEY, CDR2 SMNVEV (reference sequence). The CDR3 protein is CASSWREENNEQFF. In DNA form, the CDR3 reads TGTGCCAGCAGTTGGAGGGAGGAAAACAATGAGCAGTTCTTC.

The table lists this clone with a count of one. The rearrangement uses TRBV7-2 and TRBJ2-7; 9 nucleotides agree with TRBD2. Germline V gene lookup returns CDR1 SGHTA and CDR2 FQGNSA. V was clipped by 1 base and J by 2 bases; unmatched bases: 0. The CDR3 sequence is 14 residues long. The CDR3 DNA reads TGTGCCAGCAGCTTAGGACTAGCGGCCTACGAGCAGTACTTC. This encodes CASSLGLAAYEQYF.

The CDR3 DNA reads TGTGCCAGTAGGAACCCGGGGAACACCGGGGAGCTGTTTTTT. Translating gives CASRNPGNTGELFF. This chain uses TRBV19 with TRBJ2-2; D gene ambiguous. V was trimmed by 6 bases and J by 1 base, leaving 9 bases between them. The CDR3 is 14 residues long. Germline CDR1 is LNHDA and CDR2 is SQIVND (reference sequence).

This clone was seen a single time. The chain couples TRBV9 to TRBJ2-1, with 8 positions matching TRBD2. Germline V gene lookup returns CDR1 SGDLS and CDR2 YYNGEE. The CDR3 spans 15 residues. The V and J ends lost 0 bases and 2 bases, in that order; junction bases with no gene match: 1. CDR3 region: CASSVVAGTYNEQFF. The CDR3 DNA sequence: TGTGCCAGCAGCGTAGTAGCGGGGACCTACAATGAGCAGTTCTTC.

This chain links TRBV4-3 with TRBJ2-1; 13 positions agree with TRBD2. Trimming took 4 bases from V and 2 from J; bases not matched to a gene: 5. Germline V gene data show CDR1 as LGHNA and CDR2 as YSLEER. CDR3 size: 17 residues. DNA of the CDR3: TGCGCCAGCAGCCCAAGGACTAGCGGGAGTCCCTACAATGAGCAGTTCTTC. This gives the protein CASSPRTSGSPYNEQFF.

CDR3 sequence: CASSHFSGRAENEQFF. DNA for the CDR3: TGTGCCAGCAGCCATTTTAGCGGGAGGGCCGAGAATGAGCAGTTCTTC. V is TRBV11-3 and J is TRBJ2-1, with 11 bases fitting TRBD2. Germline CDR1 is SGHNT and CDR2 is YENEEA. CDR3 length: 16 residues. The junction had 10 bases not matched to a gene; V was cut back by 5 bases and J by 7 bases.

V usage is TRBV24-1 and J usage is TRBJ2-2, with TRBD1 identical over 10 bases. Per germline, CDR1 KGHDR and CDR2 SFDVKD. V lost 3 bases to trimming and J lost 3 bases; unmatched junction nucleotides: 6. The CDR3 spans 17 residues. The CDR3 DNA follows: TGTGCCACCAGTGATCAGACAGGGGGCGGGTACACCGGGGAGCTGTTTTTT. It specifies CATSDQTGGGYTGELFF.

This chain joins TRBV6-5 and TRBJ2-5, with a possible D match to TRBD1 (6 bases). The CDR3 spans 14 residues. Deletions cut 4 bases from V and 4 bases from J, with 13 bases between. Per the germline V gene, CDR1 is MNHEY and CDR2 is SVGAGI. The CDR3 region has the DNA TGTGCCAGCAGTTTGGACAGTGTTATAGAGACCCAGTACTTC. Amino acids: CASSLDSVIETQYF.

This chain joins TRBV23-1 and TRBJ2-5; TRBD2 matches at 13 bases. TRBV23-1 is assigned to the ORF class and has an uncertain function. After removal of 1 base from V and 5 bases from J, the junction contained 13 bases not matched to a gene. The CDR3 contains 19 residues. The CDR3 coding sequence is TGCGCCAGCAGTCAATTACAGACTAGCGGGAGGTGGGTATTGGAGACCCAGTACTTC. Amino acids: CASSQLQTSGRWVLETQYF.

The chain couples TRBV18 to TRBJ1-6; D not certain. There are 16 residues in the CDR3. V lost 3 bases, J lost 0 bases, and 9 bases lay in between. In germline, CDR1 is KGHSH, CDR2 LQKENI. CDR3 amino acids: CASSPNVGSYNSPLHF. In DNA form, the CDR3 reads TGTGCCAGCTCACCCAACGTCGGCTCCTATAATTCACCCCTCCACTTT.

This clone was recorded only once. The chain has TRBV7-3 and TRBJ2-5, with D unresolved. The V gene's germline CDR1 is SGHTA and CDR2 FQGTGA. Trimming pared 2 bases from V and 4 bases from J, leaving 8 bases between. This CDR3 contains 13 residues. The CDR3 loop is CASSLGPRETQYF. The CDR3 DNA follows: TGTGCCAGCAGCTTAGGGCCGAGAGAGACCCAGTACTTC.